Sequencing of this T cell receptor beta chain was carried out in a study of control samples from healthy donors and cancer patients. The CDR3 is made up of 17 amino acids. Measured with immunoSEQ multiplex PCR; TCRdb has only the in-frame clones, and not every one. This sample has about 94,000 clones, with 90% found just once. The chain uses TRBV21-1 and TRBJ1-5; TRBD1 reflects the table's D call only, with no check against the DNA. TRBV21-1 has pseudogene status. The TCR originated in a woman aged 18-29 years in good health. Input material: blood. The CDR3 reads CASTPLSRGHRNQPQHF. The CDR3 DNA reads TGTGCCAGCACCCCCCTAAGTAGGGGGCATCGCAATCAGCCCCAGCATTTT.